This T cell receptor (beta chain) is from a study of blood T cell repertoires in COVID-19 (TCRdb year 2020). Describing the broader study: Collaborator samples came from the United States, Italy and Spain and covered acute and convalescent phases of COVID-19. The material from the prospective study consisted of cDNA or gDNA derived from T cells, B-cell-depleted T cells, or PBMCs. Deeply sampled blood TCRbeta repertoires from subjects exposed to, actively infected with, or recovered from COVID-19 were included in the dataset. A freely available public database, intended as a resource for researchers studying the immune response to SARS-CoV-2, is where the repertoires were released. Samples came from the ongoing ImmuneRACE study (first 160 participants) plus 1,254 subjects from 6 global collaborators. A de-identified subject ID, COVID-19 status, age in years and sex were almost always included in the sample metadata. Where available, HLA class I and class II types were taken from metadata supplied by the sample provider and were not determined by assay-based typing.

The germline V gene (reference sequence) yields LNHDA for CDR1 and SQIVND for CDR2. Trimming takes 5 bases from V and 7 bases from J, and the germline ends sit 8 bases apart. The cysteine opens and the phenylalanine closes a CDR3 of 11 amino acids. Only the CDR3 DNA stays, 33 bases, in frame from base 1. Comment on this clone: There is no known antigen for this receptor. No clone much larger than this one lies a single base away; base qualities are absent.

Whole blood was collected in K2EDTA tubes by collaborating institutions according to the institutions' own protocols. For TCRbeta analysis, collaborator samples were shipped as frozen whole blood, as isolated PBMCs, or as DNA extracted from either sample type. TCRbeta CDR3 regions were amplified from genomic DNA by means of the immunoSEQ Assay, a bias-controlled multiplex PCR. The authors' pipeline ran thus. The number of nucleated cells in each sample was estimated from the amplification of reference gene primers within the assay. To quantify the absolute abundance of each unique TCRbeta CDR3 rearrangement, sequence reads were collapsed and filtered. For each sample, productive Simpson clonality was calculated as the square root of Simpson's diversity index across productive rearrangements. TCRdb took over this immuneACCESS table, retaining in-frame rearrangements with V and J assigned. Such tables are incomplete; in checked studies, under half of the missing clones stem from an unresolved V gene, and the remainder is unexplained. The D gene and trimming were derived from the DNA, and the V and J assignments and clone size from that table. The sample table holds 150,000 to 190,000 clones, of which roughly nine tenths were seen once. More than 2% of the sample comes from the top ten.

General conclusions and limits of the study: Clinical and demographic metadata were provided uncurated, with the amount varying by source and participant.

This clonotype was sampled from a woman aged 70 to 79 with acute or convalescent COVID-19. The specimen sequenced was peripheral blood. The chain couples TRBV19 to TRBJ2-5, and the D gene may be TRBD2, 6 bases matching. The bases read TGTGCCAGTAGTCAAGCGGGGACCCAGTACTTC. Translated, it reads CASSQAGTQYF.